The entry below gives a single T cell receptor beta chain sequence along with its context. Some clones are missing from TCRdb's copy, which holds only in-frame ones; the method was immunoSEQ multiplex PCR. The top ten hold roughly 0.13% of the sample, which has 2 million to 2.5 million clones, more than 90% seen once. The germline V gene has CDR1 MDHEN and CDR2 SYDVKM. CDR3 length: 14 amino acids. V shed 7 bases, J shed 5 bases, and the junction held 7 bases outside the gene matches. This sample was taken from a study of shared clonotypes between healthy human individuals. Study background: Sampling drew on donors who were a couple of women and a few men aged 18 to 49. Plates per donor: three CD4 naive, three CD4 memory, two CD8 naive, one CD8 memory.

This chain connects TRBV28 to TRBJ1-2, with TRBD1 matching 10 bases. The receptor was isolated from a man between 18 and 29 years old in good health. What was sequenced was naive CD4+ T cells sorted from blood. Subset in this sample: CD45RA+ positively selected. CDR3: CASNIPGQGYGYTF. For the CDR3, the DNA is TGTGCCAGCAATATACCGGGACAGGGGTATGGCTACACCTTC.